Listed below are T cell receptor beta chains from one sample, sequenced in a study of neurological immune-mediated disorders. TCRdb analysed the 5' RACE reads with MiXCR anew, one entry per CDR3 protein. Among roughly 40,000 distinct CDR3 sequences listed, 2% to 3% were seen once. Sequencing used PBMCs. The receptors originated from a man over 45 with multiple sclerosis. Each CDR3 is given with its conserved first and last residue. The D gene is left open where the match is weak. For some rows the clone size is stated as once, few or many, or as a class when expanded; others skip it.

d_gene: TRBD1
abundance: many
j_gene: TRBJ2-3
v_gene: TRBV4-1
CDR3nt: TGCGCCAGCAGCCAACCCGGGACAGGCGGTACGCAGTATTTT
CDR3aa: CASSQPGTGGTQYF

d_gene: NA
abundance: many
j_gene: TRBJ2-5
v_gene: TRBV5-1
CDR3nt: TGCGCCAGCAGCTGGGAATGGACAATGGATTTGGAGACCCAGTACTTC
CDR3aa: CASSWEWTMDLETQYF

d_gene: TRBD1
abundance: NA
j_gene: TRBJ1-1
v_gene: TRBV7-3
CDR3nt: TGTGCCAGCAGCCGACAGGGCGGCACTGAAGCTTTCTTT
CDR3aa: CASSRQGGTEAFF

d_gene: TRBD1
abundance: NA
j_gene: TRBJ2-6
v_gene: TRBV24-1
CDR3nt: TGTGCCACAGCCTCCGGGACAGCCTCTGGGGCCAACGTCCTGACTTTC
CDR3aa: CATASGTASGANVLTF

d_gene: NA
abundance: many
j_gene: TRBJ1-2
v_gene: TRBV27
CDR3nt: TGTGCCAGCAGTCTTGGGACCTTACCAGGCTATGGCTACACCTTC
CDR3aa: CASSLGTLPGYGYTF

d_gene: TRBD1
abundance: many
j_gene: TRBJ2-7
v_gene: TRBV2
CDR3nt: TGTGCCAGCAGCGACTGGACAGGGTTCGAGCAGTACTTC
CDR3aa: CASSDWTGFEQYF

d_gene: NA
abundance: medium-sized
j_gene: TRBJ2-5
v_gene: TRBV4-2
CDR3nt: TGTGCCAGCAGCCAAGATCGGGGGTCGGGAGAGACCCAGTACTTC
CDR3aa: CASSQDRGSGETQYF

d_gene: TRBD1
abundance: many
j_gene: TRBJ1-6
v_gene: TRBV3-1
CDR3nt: TGTGCCAGCCGGATGGGGACAGGGCGTCCTAATTCACCCCTCAACTTT
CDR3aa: CASRMGTGRPNSPLNF

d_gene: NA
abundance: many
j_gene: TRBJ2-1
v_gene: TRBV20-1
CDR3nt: TGCAGTGCTAGAGGTCGCCGGGTAAGGACGTATGATACTGAGCAGTTCTTC
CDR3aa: CSARGRRVRTYDTEQFF

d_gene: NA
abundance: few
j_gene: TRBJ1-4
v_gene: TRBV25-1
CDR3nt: TGTGCCAGCAGCCCCCTCCTCCAGGAAAGAAATGAAAAACTGTTTTTT
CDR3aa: CASSPLLQERNEKLFF

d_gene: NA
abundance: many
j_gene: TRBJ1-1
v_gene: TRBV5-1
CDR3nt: TGCGCCAGCAGGTCAGGGGTACAGAACACTGAAGCTTTCTTT
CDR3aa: CASRSGVQNTEAFF

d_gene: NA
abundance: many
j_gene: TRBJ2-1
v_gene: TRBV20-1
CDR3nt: TGCAGTGCTAGGTTATACAGCGATGAGCAGTTCTTC
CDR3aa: CSARLYSDEQFF

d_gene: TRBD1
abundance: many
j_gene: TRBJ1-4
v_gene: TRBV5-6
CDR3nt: TGTGCCAGCAGCTCGGGACAGGGTAGTGAAAAACTGTTTTTT
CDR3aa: CASSSGQGSEKLFF

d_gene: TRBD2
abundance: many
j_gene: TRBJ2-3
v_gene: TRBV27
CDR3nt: TGTGCCAGCAGTTTAACGGGGACTAGTTTGCTTTATCCAGATACGCAGTATTTT
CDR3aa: CASSLTGTSLLYPDTQYF

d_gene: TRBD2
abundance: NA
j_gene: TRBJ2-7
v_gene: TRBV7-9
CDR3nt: TGTGCCAGCAGCCGCGGGGGGAAAGAGCAGTACTTC
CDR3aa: CASSRGGKEQYF

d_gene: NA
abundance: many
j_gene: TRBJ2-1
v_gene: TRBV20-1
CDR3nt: TGCAGTGCTAGTACGACAGCCAACTGGTTCAATGAGCAGTTCTTC
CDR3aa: CSASTTANWFNEQFF

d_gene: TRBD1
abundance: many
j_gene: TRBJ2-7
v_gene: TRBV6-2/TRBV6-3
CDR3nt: TGTGCCAGCAGTTACTCTGGGACAGATAGGGACTTC
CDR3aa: CASSYSGTDRDF

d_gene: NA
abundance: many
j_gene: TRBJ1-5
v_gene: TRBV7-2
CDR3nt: TGTGCCAGCAGCCTCGGATGGGGGGCCCTCGGGCAGCCCCAGCATTTT
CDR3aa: CASSLGWGALGQPQHF

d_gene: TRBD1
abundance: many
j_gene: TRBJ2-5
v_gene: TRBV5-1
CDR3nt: TGCGCCAGCAGCTCCGGGGGTTGGACAGGGGACCAAGAGACCCAGTACTTC
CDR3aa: CASSSGGWTGDQETQYF

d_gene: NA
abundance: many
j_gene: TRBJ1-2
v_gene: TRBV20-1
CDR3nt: TGCACCTACCCTACCCCCTGGGGCTACACCTTC
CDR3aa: CTYPTPWGYTF

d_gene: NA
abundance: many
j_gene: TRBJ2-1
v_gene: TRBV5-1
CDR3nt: TGCGCCAGCAGCTTGGGTACGTTCGGCCCCTACAATGAGCAGTTCTTC
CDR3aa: CASSLGTFGPYNEQFF

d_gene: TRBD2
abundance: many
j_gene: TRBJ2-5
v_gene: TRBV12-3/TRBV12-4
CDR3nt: TGTGCCAGCAGCAACCGACTAGCGGGGGAAGAGACCCAGTACTTC
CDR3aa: CASSNRLAGEETQYF

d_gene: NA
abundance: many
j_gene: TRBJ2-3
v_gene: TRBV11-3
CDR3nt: TGTGCCAGCAGCCGGCGCGGGGGCAGCACAGATACGCAGTATTTT
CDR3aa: CASSRRGGSTDTQYF

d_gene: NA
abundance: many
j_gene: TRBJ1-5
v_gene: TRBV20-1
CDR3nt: TGCAGTGCTAGTTTAGGTAGAAATCAGCCCCAGCATTTT
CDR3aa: CSASLGRNQPQHF

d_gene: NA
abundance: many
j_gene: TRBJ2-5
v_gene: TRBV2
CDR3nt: TGTGCCAGCAACAAAGGGGCAGAGCTTGAGACCCAGTACTTC
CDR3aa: CASNKGAELETQYF

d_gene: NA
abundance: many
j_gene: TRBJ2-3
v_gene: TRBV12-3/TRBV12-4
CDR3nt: TGTGCCAGCAGCACAAGGACAAAAGATGCTTATACGCAGTATTTT
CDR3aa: CASSTRTKDAYTQYF

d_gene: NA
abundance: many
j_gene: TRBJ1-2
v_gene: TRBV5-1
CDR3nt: TGCGCCAGCAGACAAGGGGTAGAAAACTATGGCTACACCTTC
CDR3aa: CASRQGVENYGYTF

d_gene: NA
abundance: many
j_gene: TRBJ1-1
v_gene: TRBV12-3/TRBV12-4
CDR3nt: TGTGCCAGCAGTTTGAGGTCGCCGGCAGCGAACACTGAAGCTTTCTTT
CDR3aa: CASSLRSPAANTEAFF

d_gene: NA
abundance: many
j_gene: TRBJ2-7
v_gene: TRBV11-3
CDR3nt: TGTGCCAGCAGCTGGAGGACCTACGAGCAGTACTTC
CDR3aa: CASSWRTYEQYF

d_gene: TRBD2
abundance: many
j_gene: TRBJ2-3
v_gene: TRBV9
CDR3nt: TGTGCCAGCAGCGAGGCCCGGGGGGTTCGGGCAGATACGCAGTATTTT
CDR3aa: CASSEARGVRADTQYF

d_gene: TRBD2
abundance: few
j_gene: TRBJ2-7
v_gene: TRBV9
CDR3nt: TGTGCCAGCAGCGTAGGTGAAGCGGGGGCCTCCTACGAGCAGTACTTC
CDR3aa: CASSVGEAGASYEQYF

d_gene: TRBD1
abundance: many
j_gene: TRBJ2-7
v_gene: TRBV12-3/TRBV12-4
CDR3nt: TGTGCCAGCACCCGACAGGGCAGCGAGCAGTACTTC
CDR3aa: CASTRQGSEQYF

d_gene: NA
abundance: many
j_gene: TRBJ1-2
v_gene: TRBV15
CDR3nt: TGTGCGCAAGAACAGCGGGATGGCTACACCTTC
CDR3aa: CAQEQRDGYTF

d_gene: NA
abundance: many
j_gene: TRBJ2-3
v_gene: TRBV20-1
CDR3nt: TGCAGTGCTAGAGATGAGTGGCGGGGCACCGTGCGCACAGATACGCAGTATTTT
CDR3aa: CSARDEWRGTVRTDTQYF

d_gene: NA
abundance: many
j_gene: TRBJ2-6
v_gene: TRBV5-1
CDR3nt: TGCGCCAGCAGCTTGGAAGGCAGAGTCTCTGGGGCCAACGTCCTGACTTTC
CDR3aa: CASSLEGRVSGANVLTF

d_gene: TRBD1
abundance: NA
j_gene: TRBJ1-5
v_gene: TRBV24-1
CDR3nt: TGTGCCACCAGTGAGGCCGGGACAGGGAACAATCAGCCCCAGAATTTT
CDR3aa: CATSEAGTGNNQPQNF

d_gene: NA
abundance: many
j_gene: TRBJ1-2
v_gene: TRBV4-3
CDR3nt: TGCGCCAGCAGCCAAGATTCGACAGCCAGAAATTATGGCTACACCTTC
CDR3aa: CASSQDSTARNYGYTF

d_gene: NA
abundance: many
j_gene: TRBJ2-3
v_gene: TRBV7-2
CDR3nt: TGTGCCAGCTGCTATTTGGGCAGTAGCACAGATACGCAGTATTTT
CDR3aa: CASCYLGSSTDTQYF

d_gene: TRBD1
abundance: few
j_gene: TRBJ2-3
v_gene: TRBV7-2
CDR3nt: TGTGCCAGCAGCTCGGGACAGAACACAGATACGCAGTATTTT
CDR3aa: CASSSGQNTDTQYF

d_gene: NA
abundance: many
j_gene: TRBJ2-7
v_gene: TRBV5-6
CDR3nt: TGTGCCAGCAGCTTGAGAGCGGGTCACCCCTACGAGCAGTACTTC
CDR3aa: CASSLRAGHPYEQYF

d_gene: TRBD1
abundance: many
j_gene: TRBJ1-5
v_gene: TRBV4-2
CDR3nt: TGTGCCAGCAGCCAAGGTATCAGCGGGACAGGGGGAGATCAGCCCCAGCATTTT
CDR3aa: CASSQGISGTGGDQPQHF

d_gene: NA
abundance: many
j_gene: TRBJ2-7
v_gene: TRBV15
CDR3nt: TGTGCCACCAGCGCCTGGGGTACTGAGCAGTACTTC
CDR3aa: CATSAWGTEQYF

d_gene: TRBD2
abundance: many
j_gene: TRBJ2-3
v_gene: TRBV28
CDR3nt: TGTGCCAGCAAGGCGGGGGGTGTCGCAGATACGCAGTATTTT
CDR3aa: CASKAGGVADTQYF

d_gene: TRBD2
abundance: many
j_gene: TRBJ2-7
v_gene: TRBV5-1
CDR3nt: TGCGCCAGCAGCTTGTTTTCGGGGGGTATGTACGAGCAGTACTTC
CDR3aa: CASSLFSGGMYEQYF

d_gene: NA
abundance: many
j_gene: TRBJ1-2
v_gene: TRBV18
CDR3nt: TGTGCCAGCAAACCAGGGGTACTCGACTATGGCTACACCTTC
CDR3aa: CASKPGVLDYGYTF

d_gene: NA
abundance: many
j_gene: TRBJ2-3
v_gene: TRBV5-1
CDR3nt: TGCGCCAGCAGCCCCGAGGCAGATACGCAGTATTTT
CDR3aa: CASSPEADTQYF

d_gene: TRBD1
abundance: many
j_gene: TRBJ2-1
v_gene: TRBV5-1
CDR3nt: TGCGCCAGCAGCTCGGCTACAGGGGGCGGCTACAATGAGCAGTTCTTC
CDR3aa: CASSSATGGGYNEQFF